The 31 T cell receptor beta chains below were found in one sample sequenced in a study of T cells after posttransplantation cyclophosphamide. Only in-frame clones appear in the TCRdb table, and some are missing; sequencing was by immunoSEQ multiplex PCR. The sample shows 30,000 or so clones, none of them appearing just once. Material for sequencing was PBMCs. These TCRs come from a woman aged 30 to 39 in good health and a related stem cell transplant donor.

This clone was recorded many times. This chain links TRBV18 with TRBJ1-5, with 8 bases fitting TRBD1. The ends lost 3 bases at V and 2 bases at J; junction bases unmatched: 3. The CDR3 length is 15 residues. Germline CDR1 reads KGHSH; CDR2 reads LQKENI. CDR3 loop: CASSPGQGGNQPQHF. The CDR3 DNA reads as TGTGCCAGCTCACCCGGACAGGGTGGCAATCAGCCCCAGCATTTT.

The V gene is TRBV6-5, the J gene TRBJ2-1; a weak D match, TRBD2 (6 bases). Per the germline V gene, CDR1 is MNHEY and CDR2 is SVGAGI. The CDR3 is made up of 15 amino acids. Trimming left V 8 bases short and J 5 bases short, with 19 bases between. CDR3 in DNA: TGTGCCAGCTCCTCCGGGGGAGCAATAAACAATGAGCAGTTCTTC. Translating gives CASSSGGAINNEQFF.

This clone turned up a few times. CDR3 nucleotides: TGCGCCAGCAGCCCGGGGGACAGGAACACTGAAGCTTTCTTT. It yields the protein CASSPGDRNTEAFF. The chain is built from TRBV5-1 and TRBJ1-1; 7 bases align to TRBD1. Per germline, CDR1 SGHRS and CDR2 YFSETQ. J gave up 1 base and V 4 bases, and 4 bases lay outside the gene matches. This CDR3 region has 14 residues.

This clone has ten or more counts. The chain employs TRBV19 and TRBJ2-7; perhaps TRBD2 as D (7 bases). Germline lookup yields CDR1 LNHDA and CDR2 SQIVND (reference sequence). This CDR3 spans 13 amino acids. V lost 6 bases and J lost 0, with 9 bases in between. CDR3 sequence: CASRRGGSYEQYF. In DNA form, the CDR3 reads TGTGCCAGTAGAAGGGGGGGCTCCTACGAGCAGTACTTC.

This clone was recorded a few times. The chain carries TRBV5-4 and TRBJ2-5; the D gene is possibly TRBD2 (6 bases). This CDR3 is 15 amino acids long. Trimming removed 3 bases from V and 5 bases from J, with 17 bases in between. The germline gives CDR1 SGHNT, CDR2 YYREEE (reference sequence). The CDR3 region has the DNA TGTGCCAGCAGCTCGGAGGGACTGACCCAGGAGACCCAGTACTTC. Its protein product is CASSSEGLTQETQYF.

This clone occurred many times. This sequence joins TRBV5-6 and TRBJ1-2, with D unclear. Trimming removed 4 bases from V and 4 bases from J, with 11 bases in between. Germline CDR1 SGHDT, CDR2 YYEEEE. The CDR3 length is 13 residues. CDR3 residues: CASSMPGGYGYTF. CDR3 sequence (DNA): TGTGCCAGCAGCATGCCCGGCGGCTATGGCTACACCTTC.

The table lists this clone with many counts. The chain links TRBV6-6 to TRBJ2-5, with no clear D. This CDR3 has 12 residues. Per the germline V gene, CDR1 is MNHNY and CDR2 is SVGAGI (reference sequence). Trimming cost V 0 bases and J 5 bases, with 4 bases left between them. CDR3 nucleotides: TGTGCCAGCAGTTACTCTCCGGAGACCCAGTACTTC. This sequence encodes CASSYSPETQYF.

V gene TRBV5-6 combines with J gene TRBJ1-2, with 12 positions matching TRBD1. The J segment lost 10 bases and the V segment lost 4 bases, leaving 8 bases of the junction unmatched. The germline gives CDR1 SGHDT, CDR2 YYEEEE. This CDR3 contains 14 residues. CDR3 sequence reads: CASSHKGTGGIYTF. CDR3 nucleotides: TGTGCCAGCAGCCACAAAGGGACAGGGGGCATCTACACCTTC. The whole variable domain, remainder taken from reference TRBV5-6 and TRBJ1-2, is DAGVTQSPTHLIKTRGQQVTLRCSPKSGHDTVSWYQQALGQGPQFIFQYYEEEERQRGNFPDRFSGHQFPNYSSELNVNALLLGDSALYLCASSHKGTGGIYTFGSGTRLTVV.

Many counts were recorded for this clone. This chain's CDR3 is CASSLRQGGTEAFF. The DNA for the CDR3 is TGTGCCAGCAGCTTACGCCAGGGGGGTACTGAAGCTTTCTTT. The chain combines TRBV7-2 with TRBJ1-1; TRBD1 agrees at 7 bases. Unmatched junction bases numbered 5, after V lost 2 bases and J lost 5 bases. Germline V gives CDR1 SGHTA, CDR2 FQGNSA. CDR3 size: 14 residues.

This clone appeared many times. The chain couples TRBV2 to TRBJ1-2, with 9 bases matching TRBD1. The germline CDR1 and CDR2 sequences are SNHLY and FYNNEI. The V gene end was trimmed by 0 bases and the J gene end by 4 bases; junction bases not matched to a gene: 3. This CDR3 is built from 15 residues. The CDR3 nucleotides are TGTGCCAGCAGTGAAGCGCGGGACAGGGTCTATGGCTACACCTTC. This encodes CASSEARDRVYGYTF.

This clone was seen many times. The chain combines TRBV4-1 with TRBJ1-1; D gene ambiguous. The CDR3 runs 15 residues. Deletions cut 1 base from V and 1 base from J, with 10 bases between. Germline V lookup: CDR1 MGHRA, CDR2 YSYEKL. CDR3 amino acids: CASSQAPSGNTEAFF. CDR3 in DNA: TGCGCCAGCAGCCAAGCCCCCTCGGGGAACACTGAAGCTTTCTTT.

This clone was seen repeatedly, ten times or more. The chain employs TRBV7-9 and TRBJ2-1; 14 positions match TRBD2. The length of the CDR3 is 19 residues. Trimming removed 5 bases from V and 0 bases from J; junction bases left unmatched: 9. Germline assignment: CDR1 SEHNR and CDR2 FQNEAQ (reference sequence). In DNA, the CDR3 is TGTGCCAGCAGCCGAGGACTAGCGGGGGGTCCCAGCTCCTACAATGAGCAGTTCTTC. This translates into CASSRGLAGGPSSYNEQFF.

This clone was seen many times. J is TRBJ1-1 and V is TRBV5-1, with a possible D match to TRBD1 (6 bases). The CDR3 runs 15 residues. Trimming left V 4 bases short and J 5 bases short, with 18 bases between. The germline V gene has CDR1 SGHRS and CDR2 YFSETQ. Here the CDR3 DNA reads TGCGCCAGCAGCACCTACTTGGCCAGGGGAACTGAAGCTTTCTTT. It is translated as CASSTYLARGTEAFF.

This clone occurred many times. The chain joins TRBV19 to TRBJ1-3, with D perhaps matching TRBD1 (6 bases). This CDR3 is 17 amino acids long. V was cut by 4 bases and J by 7 bases, with 23 bases left in between. Per germline, CDR1 LNHDA and CDR2 SQIVND (reference sequence). CDR3 protein: CASSSSGTPTFRNTIYF. The CDR3, as DNA: TGTGCCAGTAGTAGCTCCGGGACACCGACCTTCCGGAACACCATATATTTT.

This clone was counted many times. The chain joins TRBV12-3 or TRBV12-4 to TRBJ1-1, with TRBD1 as a possible D gene (6 bases). The CDR3 contains 13 residues. V lost 8 bases and J 5 bases, leaving 15 bases between the germline ends. CDR3 DNA: TGTGCCAGCCATCACAGGGTAGAAACTGAAGCTTTCTTT. This gives the protein CASHHRVETEAFF.

The rearrangement joins TRBV12-3 or TRBV12-4 to TRBJ1-3; TRBD1 is a possible D gene (5 bases). The CDR3 covers 14 residues. The V end lost 6 bases, the J end lost 4 bases, and 13 bases lay between the germline ends. DNA of the CDR3: TGTGCCAGCAGGGGGCTAATGGTCGGAAACACCATATATTTT. Its protein is CASRGLMVGNTIYF.

This clone was counted at least ten times. V is TRBV19 and J is TRBJ1-4; the match to TRBD1 covers 7 bases. Trimming at V came to 7 bases and at J to 4 bases, leaving 6 bases not matched to a gene. This CDR3 comprises 14 residues. The germline V gene has CDR1 LNHDA and CDR2 SQIVND (reference sequence). CDR3 in DNA: TGTGCCAGTACTGCGGGACAGCTTAATGAAAAACTGTTTTTT. The encoded protein is CASTAGQLNEKLFF.

This clone was seen ten or more times. The chain joins TRBV14 to TRBJ1-2, with TRBD1 matching over 7 bases. The CDR3 extends over 15 amino acids. Germline trimming cut 1 base from V and 3 bases from J; bases unmatched to any gene: 5. Germline V CDR1 and CDR2: SGHDN, FVKESK. DNA for the CDR3: TGTGCCAGCAGCCAAGTCACAGGGGCTTACTATGGCTACACCTTC. Protein product: CASSQVTGAYYGYTF.

The rearrangement joins TRBV28 to TRBJ2-2; D is perhaps TRBD1 or TRBD2 (5 bases each). Looked up from germline, CDR1 is MDHEN and CDR2 is SYDVKM. Trimming removed 7 bases from V and 7 bases from J, with 13 bases in between. This CDR3 region has 13 residues. DNA of the CDR3: TGTGCCAGCACTCAAGAGGGGATCGGGGAGCTGTTTTTT. Protein product: CASTQEGIGELFF.

There are many counts of this clone. The chain combines TRBV19 with TRBJ1-1; TRBD1 might be the D (5 bases). This CDR3 has 14 residues. V shed 3 bases and J shed 1 base, with 9 bases lying between them. The germline gives CDR1 LNHDA, CDR2 SQIVND (reference sequence). As DNA, the CDR3 is TGTGCCAGTAGTATGACAGTGGCGAACACTGAAGCTTTCTTT. This codes for CASSMTVANTEAFF.

This clone has ten or more counts. This chain links TRBV5-4 with TRBJ2-4; maybe TRBD2 (6 bases). V dropped 3 bases and J dropped 5 bases, with 12 bases sitting between them. The CDR3 has 14 residues. The germline V gene encodes CDR1 SGHNT and CDR2 YYREEE (reference sequence). Written as DNA, the CDR3 is TGTGCCAGCAGCTGGCCGGGGGATCAAAACATTCAGTACTTC. Protein sequence: CASSWPGDQNIQYF.

This clone was observed many times. V and J are TRBV2 and TRBJ2-7, with D possibly being TRBD1 (6 bases). This CDR3 has 14 residues. V was clipped by 7 bases and J by 7 bases, with 20 bases between them. Germline V gives CDR1 SNHLY, CDR2 FYNNEI. CDR3 nucleotides: TGTGCCAGCACCTTTTCGGGACATCCTGGAGAGCAGTACTTC. It is translated as CASTFSGHPGEQYF.

This clone has ten or more counts. CDR3 bases: TGTGCCAGCAGCTTCCAGGGCCGGAACGGGGAGCTGTTTTTT. Protein sequence: CASSFQGRNGELFF. V and J are TRBV13 and TRBJ2-2; tentatively, D is TRBD1 (5 bases). Germline loops: CDR1 PRHDT, CDR2 FYEKMQ (reference sequence). The CDR3 has 14 amino acids. Trimming cost V 3 bases and J 7 bases, with 12 bases left between them.

At least ten counts were recorded for this clone. The J gene is TRBJ1-4, the V gene TRBV6-5; D remains unclear. The CDR3 has 13 amino acids. V was cut by 6 bases and J by 4 bases, with 9 bases left in between. Per germline, CDR1 MNHEY and CDR2 SVGAGI. The CDR3 DNA is TGTGCCAGCAGCCGAGCTATTAATGAAAAACTGTTTTTT. Translation gives CASSRAINEKLFF.

This clone was counted only a few times. This chain joins TRBV30 and TRBJ2-7; D possibly corresponds to TRBD2 (6 bases). The germline CDR1 and CDR2 sequences are GTSNPN and SVGIG (reference sequence). The CDR3 is 14 amino acids. With 8 bases removed from V and 0 bases from J, the gap between germline ends came to 17 bases. The CDR3 region has the DNA TGTGCCGGGGCAGCGTCCGGGAGCTCCTACGAGCAGTACTTC. Its protein is CAGAASGSSYEQYF.

The V gene is TRBV30, the J gene TRBJ1-2; TRBD1 aligns across 10 bases. V lost 5 bases to trimming and J lost 8 bases; unmatched junction nucleotides: 5. The CDR3 length is 12 residues. The germline CDR1 and CDR2 sequences are GTSNPN and SVGIG (reference sequence). CDR3 nucleotide sequence: TGTGCCTGGCAGGGGACAGGGGAGGGCTACACCTTC. It encodes CAWQGTGEGYTF.

At least ten counts were recorded for this clone. The J gene is TRBJ2-7, the V gene TRBV6-4; 8 bases line up with TRBD1. Per the germline V gene, CDR1 is MRHNA and CDR2 is SNTAGT. The CDR3 is 17 residues long. Losses at the gene ends were 0 bases for V and 2 bases for J; bases not matched to a gene: 9. The CDR3 here is CASSDSILTGGTYEQYF. The CDR3 DNA reads as TGTGCCAGCAGTGACTCGATTCTAACAGGGGGGACCTACGAGCAGTACTTC.

This clone was observed a handful of times. One base away lies a much larger clone, so this may be a sequencing read error. The V gene is TRBV5-1, the J gene TRBJ1-2; D is ambiguous. Germline CDR1 and CDR2: SGHRS and YFSETQ. V lost 5 bases and J lost 4, with 12 bases in between. The CDR3 sequence is 13 residues long. The CDR3 spells CASSRFSSYGYTF. CDR3 DNA: TGCGCCAGCAGTCGTTTCTCTAGCTATGGCTACACCTTC. The full variable domain, rest sourced from reference TRBV5-1 and TRBJ1-2, is KAGVTQTPRYLIKTRGQQVTLSCSPISGHRSVSWYQQTPGQGLQFLFEYFSETQRNKGNFPGRFSGRQFSNSRSEMNVSTLELGDSALYLCASSRFSSYGYTFGSGTRLTVV.

The chain links TRBV7-9 to TRBJ2-5, with 8 bases fitting TRBD2. Germline V CDR1 and CDR2: SEHNR, FQNEAQ (reference sequence). The CDR3 extends over 11 amino acids. With V trimmed by 6 bases and J by 7 bases, 1 base remained unmatched. The CDR3 region is CASSAGGTQYF. The CDR3 nucleotides are TGTGCCAGCAGTGCGGGGGGGACCCAGTACTTC.

This clone was counted a few times. The rearrangement joins TRBV4-2 to TRBJ2-7; 7 bases line up with TRBD1. Germline V gene sequence: CDR1 LGHNA, CDR2 YNFKEQ. This CDR3 region has 13 residues. V lost 4 bases to trimming and J lost 2 bases; unmatched junction nucleotides: 2. The CDR3 DNA reads as TGTGCCAGCAGCCGGGACAGTACCTACGAGCAGTACTTC. It encodes CASSRDSTYEQYF.

This clone showed up many times. The J gene is TRBJ1-4, the V gene TRBV7-2; 11 nucleotides line up with TRBD1. The CDR3 loop spans 17 amino acids. J was trimmed by 2 bases and V by 2 bases; bases with no gene match: 4. Germline values: CDR1 SGHTA, CDR2 FQGNSA. The CDR3 DNA follows: TGTGCCAGCAGCTTAACGGACAGGGGGCAGACTAATGAAAAACTGTTTTTT. It encodes CASSLTDRGQTNEKLFF.